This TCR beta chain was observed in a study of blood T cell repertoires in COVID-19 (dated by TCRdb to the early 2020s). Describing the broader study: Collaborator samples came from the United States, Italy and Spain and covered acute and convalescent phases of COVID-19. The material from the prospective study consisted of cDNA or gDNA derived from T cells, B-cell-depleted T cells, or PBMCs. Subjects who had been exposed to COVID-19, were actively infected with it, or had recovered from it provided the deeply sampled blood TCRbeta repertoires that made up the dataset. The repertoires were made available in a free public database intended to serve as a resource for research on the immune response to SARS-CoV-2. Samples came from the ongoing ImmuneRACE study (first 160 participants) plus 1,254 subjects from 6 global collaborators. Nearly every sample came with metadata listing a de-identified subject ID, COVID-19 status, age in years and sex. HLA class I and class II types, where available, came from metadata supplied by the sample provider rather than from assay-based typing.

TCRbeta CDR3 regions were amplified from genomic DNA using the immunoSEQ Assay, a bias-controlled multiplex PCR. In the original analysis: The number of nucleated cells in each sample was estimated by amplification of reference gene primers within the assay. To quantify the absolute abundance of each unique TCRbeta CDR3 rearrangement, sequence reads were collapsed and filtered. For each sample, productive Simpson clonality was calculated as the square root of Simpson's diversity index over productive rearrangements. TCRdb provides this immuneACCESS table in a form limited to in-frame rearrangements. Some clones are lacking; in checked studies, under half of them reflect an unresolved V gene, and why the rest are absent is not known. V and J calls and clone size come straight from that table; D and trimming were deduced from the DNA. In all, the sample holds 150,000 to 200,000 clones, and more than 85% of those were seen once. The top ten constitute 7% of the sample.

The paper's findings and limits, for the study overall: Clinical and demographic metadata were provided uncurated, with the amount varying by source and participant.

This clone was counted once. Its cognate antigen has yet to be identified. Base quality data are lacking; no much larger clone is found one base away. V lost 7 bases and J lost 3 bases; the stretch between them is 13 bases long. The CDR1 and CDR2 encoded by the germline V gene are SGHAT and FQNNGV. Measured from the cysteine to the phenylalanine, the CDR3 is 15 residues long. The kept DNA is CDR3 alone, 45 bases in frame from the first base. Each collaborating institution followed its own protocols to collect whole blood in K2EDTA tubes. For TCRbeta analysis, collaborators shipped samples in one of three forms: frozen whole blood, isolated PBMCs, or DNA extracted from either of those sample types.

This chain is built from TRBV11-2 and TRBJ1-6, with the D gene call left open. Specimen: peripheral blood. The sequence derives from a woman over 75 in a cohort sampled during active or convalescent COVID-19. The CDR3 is CASTSGGFYNSPLHF. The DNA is TGTGCCAGCACCAGTGGCGGTTTCTATAATTCACCCCTCCACTTT.